One sample yielded the 30 T cell receptor beta chains listed below, sequenced in a study of human T cells and chemical hapten exposure. The time point: patch test 1, 2 weeks after DPC sensitization. The sample's treatment: therapeutic diphenylcyclopropenone sensitization with weekly scalp DPC. Each CDR3 protein gets one entry after TCRdb re-called the RACE reads with MiXCR. The sample has just under 350,000 distinct CDR3 sequences, under 8% seen once; the top ten hold approximately 8.9%. The sequenced sample was whole blood, obtained in connection with sensitization to the hapten diphenylcyclopropenone (DPC). The receptor source for this set is a woman between 18 and 30 years old with alopecia areata. Some clones in this sample may be carry-over from other donors' samples.

This clonotype was picked up a small number of times. This chain connects TRBV27 to TRBJ1-2; D is possibly TRBD1 (5 bases). The CDR3 runs to 15 residues. Trimming left V 5 bases short and J 0 bases short, with 13 bases between. In germline, CDR1 is MNHEY, CDR2 SMNVEV (reference sequence). CDR3 amino acids: CASSPTLTANYGYTF. CDR3 DNA: TGTGCCAGCAGTCCGACCCTGACAGCTAACTATGGCTACACCTTC.

This clonotype was seen only a few times. CDR3 loop: CASNQRTAEAFF. CDR3 DNA: TGTGCCAGCAACCAAAGGACCGCCGAAGCTTTCTTT. The rearrangement links TRBV11-2 to TRBJ1-1; no definite D call. The CDR3 is 12 residues long. Trimming took 7 bases from V and 8 from J, leaving 14 bases between them. Germline CDR1 is SGHAT and CDR2 is FQNNGV. The entire variable domain, with the rest obtained from reference TRBV11-2 and TRBJ1-1, is as follows: EAGVAQSPRYKIIEKRQSVAFWCNPISGHATLYWYQQILGQGPKLLIQFQNNGVVDDSQLPKDRFSAERLKGVDSTLKIQPAKLEDSAVYLCASNQRTAEAFFGQGTRLTVV.

This clonotype was observed at least ten times. The chain combines TRBV4-2 with TRBJ2-1; no definite D call. The V gene's germline CDR1 is LGHNA and CDR2 YNFKEQ. Trimming removed 1 base at V and 0 bases at J, with 13 bases between. The CDR3 is made up of 17 amino acids. The CDR3 region has the DNA TGTGCCAGCAGCCAAGTCACAGACCCAAGCTCCTACAATGAGCAGTTCTTC. It is translated as CASSQVTDPSSYNEQFF.

At least ten counts were recorded for this clonotype. The V gene is TRBV20-1, the J gene TRBJ1-4; D possibly corresponds to TRBD1 (5 bases). Germline CDR1 DFQATT, CDR2 SNEGSKA (reference sequence). This CDR3 comprises 13 residues. The CDR3 loop reads CASRWDYNEKLFF. Here the CDR3 DNA reads TGCGCAAGCCGTTGGGACTATAATGAAAAACTGTTTTTT.

There are many counts of this clonotype. The V gene is TRBV2, the J gene TRBJ2-1, with 12 bases that match TRBD2. With 7 bases clipped from V and 9 bases from J, the junction kept 1 base outside the gene matches. The germline V gene has CDR1 SNHLY and CDR2 FYNNEI. The CDR3 loop spans 12 amino acids. The CDR3 is CASTSGGGEQFF. CDR3 nucleotides: TGTGCCAGCACTAGCGGGGGGGGTGAGCAGTTCTTC.

The chain has TRBV7-6 and TRBJ1-1; TRBD1 matches at 10 bases. V shed 6 bases and J 0 bases; nucleotides not matched to a gene: 7. CDR3 size: 16 residues. Germline CDR1 and CDR2: SGHVS and FNYEAQ. CDR3 region: CASRRTGGTMNTEAFF. The CDR3 coding sequence is TGTGCCAGCAGGCGGACAGGGGGAACCATGAACACTGAAGCTTTCTTT.

Only a few counts were recorded for this clonotype. This chain joins TRBV4-2 and TRBJ1-4; 7 bases line up with TRBD1. This CDR3 contains 15 residues. Germline V lookup: CDR1 LGHNA, CDR2 YNFKEQ. V was clipped by 2 bases and J by 3 bases; unmatched bases: 3. As DNA, the CDR3 is TGTGCCAGCAGCCAACCCGGGACAGCTAATGAAAAACTGTTTTTT. Translating it yields CASSQPGTANEKLFF.

This clonotype was recorded many times. This chain joins TRBV4-3 and TRBJ2-7; 11 nucleotides line up with TRBD2. The CDR3 runs 15 residues. V was clipped by 2 bases and J by 2 bases; unmatched bases: 2. Germline V gene lookup returns CDR1 LGHNA and CDR2 YSLEER. The CDR3 here is CASSQRLAGPYEQYF. CDR3 sequence (DNA): TGCGCCAGCAGCCAACGACTAGCGGGGCCCTACGAGCAGTACTTC.

This clonotype was picked up many times. This chain links TRBV21-1 with TRBJ2-5; TRBD1 reflects the table's D call only, with no check against the DNA. TRBV21-1 is designated a pseudogene. The CDR3 consists of 16 residues. CDR3 in DNA: TGTGCCAGCAGCAAAGCGTTGACCTACGCCGGGGAGACCCAGTACTTC. This gives the protein CASSKALTYAGETQYF.

This chain uses TRBV6-5 with TRBJ2-7; D gene ambiguous. V lost 0 bases and J lost 3, with 12 bases in between. Germline V CDR1 and CDR2: MNHEY, SVGAGI. The CDR3 is made up of 15 amino acids. CDR3: CASSYSTAIIYEQYF. CDR3 coding DNA: TGTGCCAGCAGTTACTCGACGGCGATCATCTACGAGCAGTACTTC.

Only a few counts were recorded for this clonotype. The genes are TRBV5-1 and TRBJ2-7; TRBD2 matches at 8 bases. The J segment lost 4 bases and the V segment lost 2 bases, leaving 8 bases of the junction unmatched. Germline V gives CDR1 SGHRS, CDR2 YFSETQ. The length of the CDR3 is 15 residues. CDR3 coding DNA: TGCGCCAGCAGCTTCGGTTACGGGGGGGTGTACGAGCAGTACTTC. Amino acid sequence: CASSFGYGGVYEQYF.

A few counts support this clonotype. The J gene is TRBJ2-2, the V gene TRBV6-2 or TRBV6-3; possibly TRBD1 for D (6 bases). Trimming took off 8 bases at V and 0 bases at J, with 10 bases between the two ends. There are 14 residues in the CDR3. The V gene's germline CDR1 is MNHEY and CDR2 SVGEGT. The CDR3 here is CASVGTSNTGELFF. The CDR3 nucleotides are TGTGCCAGCGTGGGGACATCGAACACCGGGGAGCTGTTTTTT.

This clonotype was picked up many times. In nucleotides, the CDR3 is TGTGCCAGCAGTTACTCGACGTCGGGGGGCTACGAGCAGTACTTC. Translated: CASSYSTSGGYEQYF. This rearrangement joins TRBV6-2 or TRBV6-3 to TRBJ2-7, with 7 nucleotides matching TRBD2. The CDR3 has 15 amino acids. V trimming: 0 bases; J trimming: 3 bases; junction bases outside the gene matches: 5. CDR1 is MNHEY, CDR2 SVGEGT, per germline.

This clonotype was seen a few times. The V gene is TRBV7-2, the J gene TRBJ1-1; 7 bases are a match to TRBD1. From germline, CDR1 is SGHTA and CDR2 FQGNSA. CDR3 length: 15 amino acids. Trimming took 0 bases from V and 7 from J; bases not matched to a gene: 8. For the CDR3, the DNA is TGTGCCAGCAGCTTAGCGCCATTGACAGGGATTGAAGCTTTCTTT. Translated: CASSLAPLTGIEAFF.

The V and J genes are TRBV18 and TRBJ2-4; maybe TRBD2 (5 bases). Germline V gene sequence: CDR1 KGHSH, CDR2 LQKENI. V lost 3 bases, J lost 0 bases, and 9 bases lay in between. This CDR3 is 15 amino acids long. CDR3 bases: TGTGCCAGCTCACCGACTACCCTAGCCAAAAACATTCAGTACTTC. Its protein is CASSPTTLAKNIQYF.

This clonotype was found a few times. The V and J genes are TRBV29-1 and TRBJ1-5; no definite D call. Trimming removed 4 bases at V and 7 bases at J, with 20 bases between. Germline V gene sequence: CDR1 SQVTM, CDR2 ANQGSEA. The CDR3 is made up of 15 amino acids. CDR3 residues: CSVGIGPGSSQPQHF. The CDR3 nucleotides read TGCAGCGTTGGGATAGGGCCGGGAAGTAGCCAGCCCCAGCATTTT.

This clonotype has ten or more counts. The CDR3 protein is CASSVGGRQPQHF. CDR3 nucleotide sequence: TGTGCCAGCAGCGTAGGCGGGCGTCAGCCCCAGCATTTT. The chain links TRBV7-9 to TRBJ1-5; D gene ambiguous. Germline V gene sequence: CDR1 SEHNR, CDR2 FQNEAQ (reference sequence). The V end was cut by 5 bases, the J end by 6 bases, with 11 bases between. This CDR3 is built from 13 residues.

This clonotype turned up a few times. The rearrangement uses TRBV4-1 and TRBJ1-6, with 10 bases identical to TRBD1. V lost 2 bases and J lost 11; bases outside the gene matches: 21. Per the germline V gene, CDR1 is MGHRA and CDR2 is YSYEKL. The CDR3 is made up of 20 amino acids. The CDR3 loop reads CASSQQPGGQGTLPSAPLHF. In nucleotides, the CDR3 is TGCGCCAGCAGCCAACAACCGGGGGGACAGGGGACCCTCCCCTCGGCACCCCTCCACTTT.

This clonotype was observed a handful of times. CDR3: CASDRDRAEGEQFF. In DNA, the CDR3 is TGTGCCAGCGACCGGGACAGGGCGGAGGGTGAGCAGTTCTTC. The chain employs TRBV2 and TRBJ2-1; 9 nucleotides agree with TRBD1. CDR1 is SNHLY and CDR2 is FYNNEI in the germline V gene. The CDR3 runs to 14 residues. J lost 9 bases, V lost 8 bases, and 11 bases had no gene match.

There are many counts of this clonotype. V gene TRBV20-1 combines with J gene TRBJ2-1; 9 nucleotides match TRBD2. The CDR3 sequence is 14 residues long. The germline V gene encodes CDR1 DFQATT and CDR2 SNEGSKA (reference sequence). V dropped 2 bases and J dropped 5; count of bases not matched to a gene: 4. Here the CDR3 DNA reads TGCAGTGCTAGAAGCGGGGGGCCTAACAATGAGCAGTTCTTC. Residues: CSARSGGPNNEQFF.

The gene calls are TRBV4-1 and TRBJ2-7; D call uncertain. Trimming removed 1 base from V and 2 bases from J, with 12 bases in between. The CDR3 loop spans 15 amino acids. CDR1 and CDR2 from the germline V gene are MGHRA and YSYEKL. The CDR3: CASSQGIGWTYEQYF. CDR3 DNA: TGCGCCAGCAGCCAAGGGATCGGCTGGACCTACGAGCAGTACTTC.

This clonotype has only a few counts. The chain carries TRBV9 and TRBJ2-7; D is ambiguous. V lost 1 base and J lost 6, with 17 bases in between. CDR3 length equals 15 residues. Germline V lookup: CDR1 SGDLS, CDR2 YYNGEE. The chain's CDR3 is CASSVSPNPDVEQYF. DNA for the CDR3: TGTGCCAGCAGCGTAAGCCCCAACCCGGACGTCGAGCAGTACTTC.

The chain recombines TRBV15 with TRBJ2-4; 7 nucleotides line up with TRBD2. The V and J ends lost 1 base and 7 bases, in that order; junction bases with no gene match: 7. This CDR3 has 15 residues. Germline V gene lookup returns CDR1 LNHNV and CDR2 YYDKDF (reference sequence). The CDR3 region has the DNA TGTGCCACCAGCAGAGGCGTTGGGGAGGGGAACATTCAGTACTTC. Translated, it gives CATSRGVGEGNIQYF.

The chain joins TRBV5-4 to TRBJ2-3; no reliable D call. Germline V gives CDR1 SGHNT, CDR2 YYREEE (reference sequence). Trimming took off 6 bases at V and 3 bases at J, with 14 bases between the two ends. This CDR3 is 14 amino acids long. CDR3 coding DNA: TGTGCCAGCAACCCTATAAGTGGTACAGATACGCAGTATTTT. Its translation is CASNPISGTDTQYF.

This clonotype came up many times. The chain joins TRBV18 to TRBJ2-1, with TRBD1 identical over 10 bases. J lost 3 bases, V lost 5 bases, and 10 bases had no gene match. Germline V gives CDR1 KGHSH, CDR2 LQKENI. This CDR3 comprises 17 residues. The CDR3 nucleotides read TGTGCCAGCTCAGTACCCGGGACAGGGGCGGGCTACAATGAGCAGTTCTTC. This codes for CASSVPGTGAGYNEQFF. Combining the CDR3 with reference TRBV18 and TRBJ2-1 gives the whole variable domain NAGVMQNPRHLVRRRGQEARLRCSPMKGHSHVYWYRQLPEEGLKFMVYLQKENIIDESGMPKERFSAEFPKEGPSILRIQQVVRGDSAAYFCASSVPGTGAGYNEQFFGPGTRLTVL.

This clonotype occurred a few times. This chain uses TRBV6-6 with TRBJ1-4; a possible D gene is TRBD1 (6 bases). The CDR3 covers 15 residues. V lost 0 bases to trimming and J lost 10 bases, with 15 bases between them. The germline gives CDR1 MNHNY, CDR2 SVGAGI (reference sequence). The CDR3 sequence is CASSYSPPGAPKLFF. The CDR3 DNA reads TGTGCCAGCAGTTACTCTCCCCCAGGGGCCCCAAAACTGTTTTTT.

This chain links TRBV27 with TRBJ1-1, with no clear D. The CDR3 has 14 residues. Trimming cost V 3 bases and J 2 bases, with 10 bases left between them. From germline, CDR1 is MNHEY and CDR2 SMNVEV (reference sequence). The CDR3 DNA is TGTGCCAGCAGTTTGTCGGGGATAAACACTGAAGCTTTCTTT. The encoded protein is CASSLSGINTEAFF.

This clonotype has a handful of counts. This chain joins TRBV10-3 and TRBJ2-7; D ambiguous. The germline CDR1 and CDR2 sequences are ENHRY and SYGVKD. V was shortened by 3 bases and J by 5 bases, with 17 bases between the two germline ends. This CDR3 is built from 15 residues. CDR3 coding DNA: TGTGCCATCAGTGAATACATCGAGAGTCGGAACGAGCAGTACTTC. The encoded protein is CAISEYIESRNEQYF.

The sample holds many counts of this clonotype. The rearrangement uses TRBV12-3 or TRBV12-4 and TRBJ2-3; 12 bases align to TRBD2. The CDR3 is 16 amino acids. J was trimmed by 2 bases and V by 5 bases; bases with no gene match: 5. CDR3 sequence (DNA): TGTGCCAGCAGTGGCCCTAGCGGGGGGGTCACAGATACGCAGTATTTT. Translating it yields CASSGPSGGVTDTQYF.

This clonotype was observed many times. The rearrangement links TRBV29-1 to TRBJ1-1, with D perhaps TRBD1 (5 bases). The V gene lost 6 bases and the J gene lost 1 base, with 18 bases spanning the gap. Germline loops: CDR1 SQVTM, CDR2 ANQGSEA. This CDR3 has 15 amino acids. This CDR3 is CSVVGWDQKNTEAFF. The CDR3 nucleotides are TGCAGCGTGGTGGGATGGGACCAAAAGAACACTGAAGCTTTCTTT.